These T cell receptor beta chains were read from a single sample in a study of blood T cell repertoires in COVID-19. Clones were sequenced by immunoSEQ multiplex PCR, and TCRdb holds only the in-frame ones, with some missing. This table holds approximately 210,000 clones, over 75% found once. Sequencing input: PBMCs or T cells enriched from blood (not recorded which). The receptor set was obtained from a woman aged 60 to 75 who had recovered from COVID-19. The CDR3 runs from the conserved cysteine through the conserved F or W. D genes are given only for firm matches. Size is omitted from some rows. Given values are once, few, many or a class for expanded clones.

TRBJ2-3 | TRBV5-5 | . | . | TGTGCCAGCAGCAGGTGGGGGACATCGACCACAGATACGCAGTATTTT | CASSRWGTSTTDTQYF
TRBJ1-1 | TRBV29-1 | . | once | TGCAGCGTTGATAAGGGGGTTGGCACTGAAGCTTTCTTT | CSVDKGVGTEAFF
TRBJ2-7 | TRBV6-1 | . | . | TGTGCCAGCAGTGATTGGCAGTTTTACGAGCAGTACTTC | CASSDWQFYEQYF
TRBJ2-7 | TRBV6-1 | . | . | TGTGCCAGCAGTGAAGCGGCCAGCTCCTACGAGCAGTACTTC | CASSEAASSYEQYF
TRBJ2-3 | TRBV3-1/TRBV3-2 | TRBD2 | . | TGTGCCAGCAGTTCGAGGACTAGCGGGAGCACAGATACGCAGTATTTT | CASSSRTSGSTDTQYF
TRBJ2-7 | TRBV6-5 | TRBD2 | . | TGTGCCAGCAGGGGACTAGTGCGTACCTACGAGCAGTACTTC | CASRGLVRTYEQYF
TRBJ1-1 | TRBV29-1 | . | few | TGCAGCGTTGGGAGCACTGAAGCTTTCTTT | CSVGSTEAFF
TRBJ1-2 | TRBV6-5 | TRBD1 | . | TGTGCCAGCAGGGAGACAGGGGAGGGCTATGGCTACACCTTC | CASRETGEGYGYTF
TRBJ2-5 | TRBV18 | TRBD2 | . | TGTGCCAGCTCATCAATAGCGGGAGATAATACGATGGAGACCCAGTACTTC | CASSSIAGDNTMETQYF
TRBJ2-7 | TRBV4-2 | TRBD2 | . | TGTGCCAGCAGCCAAGATCTTGTAGCGGGGCATTACGAGCAGTACTTC | CASSQDLVAGHYEQYF
TRBJ2-5 | TRBV10-3 | TRBD1 | . | TGTGCCACCGACAGGGGGCGGCAAGAGACCCAGTACTTC | CATDRGRQETQYF
TRBJ2-7 | TRBV2 | . | . | TGTGCCAGCAGTGACAGGGGTGTTCCCTACGAGCAGTACTTC | CASSDRGVPYEQYF
TRBJ1-6 | TRBV19 | . | . | TGTGCCAGTAGTGGACAGAGGGGGAGCTCCTATAATTCACCCCTCCACTTT | CASSGQRGSSYNSPLHF
TRBJ2-3 | TRBV27 | . | . | TGTGCCAGCCGCAAGGAACTAGCTAGCACAGATACGCAGTATTTT | CASRKELASTDTQYF
TRBJ1-3 | TRBV7-2 | TRBD1 | . | TGTGCCAGCAGCCTGGGGACAGGGACGAACACCATATATTTT | CASSLGTGTNTIYF
TRBJ1-4 | TRBV15 | . | . | TGTGCCACCAGCAGAGAAGAGGGTTCCGCAACTAATGAAAAACTGTTTTTT | CATSREEGSATNEKLFF
TRBJ1-2 | TRBV19 | . | few | TGTGCCAGTAGTATACGGGGAAGGGGGTTTGGGGTCACCTTC | CASSIRGRGFGVTF
TRBJ2-1 | TRBV29-1 | . | . | TGCAGCGTTGAAGGGCTTGGCTACAATGAGCAGTTCTTC | CSVEGLGYNEQFF
TRBJ1-3 | TRBV2 | . | . | TGTGCCAGCAAACAGGGTGCTGGAAACACCATATATTTT | CASKQGAGNTIYF
TRBJ2-2 | TRBV27 | TRBD1 | . | TGTGCCAGCAGTCCAAACAGGGGTCTAGGGTTCGGGGAGCTGTTTTTT | CASSPNRGLGFGELFF
TRBJ2-3 | TRBV11-2 | TRBD2 | few | TGTGCCAGCAGCTTTACTAGCGGGGGGGCAGATACGCAGTATTTT | CASSFTSGGADTQYF
TRBJ1-1 | TRBV11-2 | . | . | TGTGCCAGCAGCTTAGTCGGGGGGCGTCTGGTGAACACTGAAGCTTTCTTT | CASSLVGGRLVNTEAFF
TRBJ1-2 | TRBV27 | . | few | TGTGCCAGCAGATATAAGACAGGTTGGATGGATGGCTACACCTTC | CASRYKTGWMDGYTF
TRBJ1-2 | TRBV6-1 | . | . | TGTGCCAGCAGTGACAGTCCAAACTATGGCTACACCTTC | CASSDSPNYGYTF
TRBJ1-1 | TRBV19 | TRBD1 | few | TGTGCCAGTAGTGTCAGGACAGGGAGGGACGCTGAAGCTTTCTTT | CASSVRTGRDAEAFF
TRBJ1-3 | TRBV4-1 | . | few | TGCGCCAGCAGCGCGGGAGGAGGGCACTCTGGAAACACCATATATTTT | CASSAGGGHSGNTIYF
TRBJ1-1 | TRBV28 | . | . | TGTGCCAGCAGGCCCAGGGGCGCCGGAAACACTGAAGCTTTCTTT | CASRPRGAGNTEAFF
TRBJ2-7 | TRBV7-2 | TRBD2 | few | TGTGCCAGCAGCTCTCGGACTAGCGGGGGCTACGAGCAGTACTTC | CASSSRTSGGYEQYF
TRBJ1-2 | TRBV12-3/TRBV12-4 | . | once | TGTGCCAGCAGCCCGGATGGCGGCTATGGCTACACCTTC | CASSPDGGYGYTF
TRBJ1-6 | TRBV3-1/TRBV3-2 | . | once | TGTGCCAGCAGCCAAGGGGCCACCCCGGCCTTCTTT | CASSQGATPAFF
TRBJ1-2 | TRBV25-1 | TRBD1 | . | TGTGCCAGCGCGCCGGACAGGGGGCCCCGTGAGGGCTACACCTTC | CASAPDRGPREGYTF
TRBJ2-7 | TRBV5-4 | TRBD1 | . | TGTGCCAGCAGCTCCAGGGGGCGTTCCTACGAGCAGTACTTC | CASSSRGRSYEQYF
TRBJ1-1 | TRBV5-1 | . | . | TGCGCCAGCAGCTTCGACCCCACGGACAGTCGCACTGAAGCTTTCTTT | CASSFDPTDSRTEAFF
TRBJ1-1 | TRBV18 | . | once | TGTGCCAGCTCACCACTTTGGGGAGAGAACACTGAAGCTTTCTTT | CASSPLWGENTEAFF
TRBJ2-3 | TRBV2 | TRBD2 | . | TGTGCCAGCAAGGGGACTAGCGGGGGAAGAGATACGCAGTATTTT | CASKGTSGGRDTQYF
TRBJ1-2 | TRBV5-6 | TRBD1 | once | TGTGCCAGCAGCCCAGAGACAGGGGCCCACTATGGCTACACCTTC | CASSPETGAHYGYTF
TRBJ1-5 | TRBV5-6 | TRBD1 | . | TGTGCCAGCAGCTTGGGCGGAGGGGGCGGGAGCAATCAGCCCCAGCATTTT | CASSLGGGGGSNQPQHF
TRBJ2-1 | TRBV7-9 | . | . | TGTGCCAGCAGCTTATTCTACGAGTACAATGAGCAGTTCTTC | CASSLFYEYNEQFF
TRBJ2-1 | TRBV10-1 | TRBD2 | . | TGCGCCAGCATGGATGGTAGCGGGAGCTGGAATGAGCAGTTCTTC | CASMDGSGSWNEQFF
TRBJ1-2 | TRBV6-5 | . | . | TGTGCCAGCAGTTACGGGGACTTTAACTATGGCTACACCTTC | CASSYGDFNYGYTF
TRBJ2-1 | TRBV7-2 | TRBD2 | . | TGTGCCAGCAGCTTAGCGCGGGCTAGCGGGAGCAATGAGCAGTTCTTC | CASSLARASGSNEQFF